These 5 T cell receptor beta chains share one sample of origin, sequenced in a study of cytomegalovirus exposure and HLA in healthy donors. Primers included in the PCR were 60 Vbeta and 13 Jbeta primers. Measured with immunoSEQ multiplex PCR; TCRdb has only the in-frame clones, and not every one. The table records a few hundred thousand clones, roughly 80% of them present only once. The sample taken for sequencing was PBMCs. The receptors shown here come from a man in his forties in good health and CMV-seronegative.

V and J are TRBV19 and TRBJ1-2; D unclear. Germline CDR1 is LNHDA and CDR2 is SQIVND (reference sequence). This CDR3 comprises 13 residues. The V gene lost 3 bases and the J gene lost 14 bases, with 19 bases spanning the gap. The DNA for the CDR3 is TGTGCCAGTAGTATTACTATCCGGGAATCCTGGACCTTC. This codes for CASSITIRESWTF.

This chain links TRBV30 with TRBJ2-7; D may be TRBD1 (5 bases). The CDR3 extends over 11 amino acids. Germline V gives CDR1 GTSNPN, CDR2 SVGIG (reference sequence). Trimming left V 3 bases short and J 5 bases short, with 8 bases between. The CDR3 loop is CAWRGAHEQYF. In DNA, the CDR3 is TGTGCCTGGAGAGGGGCCCACGAGCAGTACTTC.

Note on this clone: Other DNA variants within this sample encode the same CDR3. The genes are TRBV28 and TRBJ1-5; D is possibly TRBD1 (5 bases). The V end was cut by 6 bases, the J end by 0 bases, with 9 bases between. Germline-derived CDR1 and CDR2 are MDHEN and SYDVKM. There are 14 residues in the CDR3. CDR3 loop: CASSPGGSNQPQHF. The CDR3 nucleotides are TGTGCCAGCAGCCCCGGGGGTAGCAATCAGCCCCAGCATTTT.

This clone was detected only a few times. The V and J genes are TRBV12-5 and TRBJ1-6; the D gene is possibly TRBD1 (5 bases). Germline V gives CDR1 LGHNT, CDR2 FRNRAP. This CDR3 has 15 residues. Trimming pared 3 bases from V and 10 bases from J, leaving 16 bases between. This chain's CDR3 is CASGFSGVRASPLHF. CDR3 DNA: TGTGCTAGTGGTTTCTCGGGGGTTCGAGCCTCACCCCTCCACTTT.

The chain employs TRBV30 and TRBJ1-5; 7 bases are a match to TRBD1. V gave up 4 bases and J gave up 7 bases; unmatched junction bases: 4. This CDR3 has 12 residues. The V gene's germline CDR1 is GTSNPN and CDR2 SVGIG (reference sequence). CDR3 sequence (DNA): TGTGCCTGGAACAGGGGACGACAGCCCCAGCATTTT. Amino acid sequence: CAWNRGRQPQHF.